Listed below are T cell receptor beta chains from one sample, sequenced in a study of metastatic and nonmetastatic thyroid tumors. Using MiXCR, TCRdb reanalyzed the PCR reads. The sample shows some 17,000 clones, around a fifth of them seen only once. Sequencing was carried out using adjacent normal tissue. The receptors shown here come from a female donor with papillary thyroid cancer or a benign thyroid nodule (not recorded which). Some clones in this sample may be carry-over from other donors' samples. Both conserved end residues are part of each CDR3. The D gene is left open where the match is weak. Only part of the rows carry a size: once, few, many, or a class if the clone is expanded.

>TRBD2|few|TRBV27|TRBJ2-7
CASSFGAGGYEQYF
TGTGCCAGCAGTTTTGGAGCGGGAGGCTACGAGCAGTACTTC
>NA|NA|TRBV7-3|TRBJ2-1
CASSLTEGSRDRYNNEQFF
TGTGCCAGCAGCTTAACGGAGGGCAGTCGCGACCGATATAACAATGAGCAGTTCTTC
>TRBD2|NA|TRBV20-1|TRBJ2-1
CSAWTSGQSYNEQFF
TGCAGTGCTTGGACTAGCGGGCAATCCTACAATGAGCAGTTCTTC
>TRBD2|many|TRBV11-3|TRBJ2-1
CASSLDRLAGVDNEQFF
TGTGCCAGCAGCTTAGATAGGCTAGCGGGAGTTGATAATGAGCAGTTCTTC
>NA|NA|TRBV6-1|TRBJ1-2
CASRISGTIFNGYTF
TGTGCCAGCAGGATCTCCGGGACAATCTTTAACGGCTACACCTTC
>TRBD2|NA|TRBV5-1|TRBJ2-1
CASSLISGYYNEQFF
TGCGCCAGCAGCTTGATTAGCGGGTATTACAATGAGCAGTTCTTC
>TRBD1|NA|TRBV5-1|TRBJ1-2
CASSFDRGDGYTF
TGCGCCAGCAGCTTCGACAGGGGGGATGGCTACACCTTC
>TRBD2|few|TRBV20-1|TRBJ2-1
CSARDSDLLAGGPGEQFF
TGCAGTGCTAGAGATTCCGATCTACTAGCGGGAGGGCCCGGTGAGCAGTTCTTC
>NA|NA|TRBV7-3|TRBJ2-1
CASSSTLVRNEQFF
TGTGCCAGCAGCTCAACCCTAGTACGCAATGAGCAGTTCTTC
>TRBD1|few|TRBV6-1|TRBJ1-2
CASVRQGPYTF
TGTGCCAGCGTAAGACAGGGGCCCTACACCTTC
>TRBD1|NA|TRBV6-1|TRBJ1-6
CASSRGKSSPLHF
TGTGCCAGCAGCAGGGGGAAGAGTTCACCCCTCCACTTT
>TRBD2|once|TRBV30|TRBJ2-3
CAWTGTSRDTQYF
TGTGCCTGGACCGGGACTAGTCGGGATACGCAGTATTTT
>NA|large|TRBV2|TRBJ2-2
CASTGYLSTGELFF
TGTGCCAGCACGGGGTACCTTAGCACCGGGGAGCTGTTTTTT
>NA|many|TRBV6-2/TRBV6-3|TRBJ2-1
CASSYLSNEQFF
TGTGCCAGCAGTTACCTTAGCAATGAGCAGTTCTTC
>NA|few|TRBV28|TRBJ1-1
CASGLFPRGTEAFF
TGTGCCAGCGGCCTATTCCCCCGGGGCACTGAAGCTTTCTTT
>NA|many|TRBV11-2|TRBJ2-7
CASSPTADEQYF
TGTGCCAGCAGCCCGACGGCAGACGAGCAGTACTTC
>NA|few|TRBV12-3/TRBV12-4|TRBJ1-3
CASSGGVGAGNTIYF
TGTGCCAGCAGTGGCGGGGTTGGAGCTGGAAACACCATATATTTT
>NA|NA|TRBV24-1|TRBJ2-7
CATSDPRRRVYEQYF
TGTGCCACCAGTGACCCCCGGCGCAGAGTCTACGAGCAGTACTTC
>NA|NA|TRBV6-5|TRBJ1-4
CASSSRTVAEKLFF
TGTGCCAGCAGTTCGCGGACTGTTGCTGAAAAACTGTTTTTT
>NA|few|TRBV10-1|TRBJ2-7
CASSLAVGPYEQYF
TGCGCCAGCAGCCTCGCGGTGGGCCCCTACGAGCAGTACTTC
>NA|NA|TRBV6-1|TRBJ2-1
CASTSPREQFF
TGTGCCAGCACCAGCCCCAGGGAGCAGTTCTTC
>TRBD1|few|TRBV30|TRBJ2-7
CAWSVTGADEQYF
TGTGCCTGGAGTGTAACAGGGGCGGACGAGCAGTACTTC
>TRBD1|few|TRBV11-1|TRBJ2-7
CASSHPLAGTGASYEQYF
TGTGCCAGCAGCCATCCCCTAGCCGGGACAGGGGCCTCCTACGAGCAGTACTTC
>NA|NA|TRBV27|TRBJ2-7
CASSLSRGAGWSEQYF
TGTGCCAGCAGTTTATCGAGGGGGGCTGGGTGGAGCGAGCAGTACTTC
>TRBD2|few|TRBV12-3/TRBV12-4|TRBJ2-3
CASSYTPLTSGSPDTQYF
TGTGCCAGCAGTTACACCCCACTGACTAGCGGGAGCCCAGATACGCAGTATTTT
>TRBD2|few|TRBV27|TRBJ2-2
CASTTGGAGELFF
TGTGCCAGCACCACCGGGGGGGCCGGGGAGCTGTTTTTT